This TCR beta chain was recorded in a study of blood T cell repertoires in COVID-19. Repertoires were generated with immunoSEQ multiplex PCR, while TCRdb's copy carries only in-frame clones and drops some. The data hold around 220,000 clones, with 82% observed a single time. Sequencing was carried out using peripheral blood. The clonotype originates from an elderly woman with active or convalescent COVID-19.

CDR3 sequence (DNA): TGTGCCAGCAGCCTTACATCGAACACTGAAGCTTTCTTT. Protein product: CASSLTSNTEAFF. The chain carries TRBV11-3 and TRBJ1-1; D remains unclear. V lost 5 bases to trimming and J lost 1 base, with 8 bases between them. Germline CDR1 SGHNT, CDR2 YENEEA. The length of the CDR3 is 13 residues.